The 23 T cell receptor beta chains in this list originate from one sample, sequenced in a study of shared clonotypes between healthy human individuals. Repertoires were generated with immunoSEQ multiplex PCR, while TCRdb's copy carries only in-frame clones and drops some. This sample has roughly 770,000 clones; approximately 96% occur once, and the top ten carry about 0.21%. CD45RO-negative, CCR7-selected cells formed the naive CD8 fraction, which excluded terminally differentiated effector memory CD45RA+ cells. Material: naive CD8+ T cells sorted from blood. These receptors all come from a man in his thirties or forties in good health.

The rearrangement links TRBV27 to TRBJ2-7, with D hard to call. The germline V gene encodes CDR1 MNHEY and CDR2 SMNVEV (reference sequence). Trimming took 5 bases from V and 2 from J, leaving 16 bases between them. CDR3 length equals 15 residues. The CDR3 coding sequence is TGTGCCAGCAGTCCTATATTAAGTAATACCTACGAGCAGTACTTC. The encoded protein is CASSPILSNTYEQYF.

Details on this clone: The same CDR3 also results from other DNA sequences found in this sample. The V gene is TRBV27, the J gene TRBJ2-7; 11 bases match TRBD2. With V trimmed by 5 bases and J by 3 bases, 3 bases remained unmatched. The CDR3 runs 14 residues. Per germline, CDR1 MNHEY and CDR2 SMNVEV (reference sequence). The CDR3 nucleotides read TGTGCCAGCAGTACCGGACTAGCGGGCTACGAGCAGTACTTC. Translating it yields CASSTGLAGYEQYF.

The rearrangement links TRBV25-1 to TRBJ2-3; weak D call: TRBD1 (5 bases). The V gene's germline CDR1 is MGHDK and CDR2 SYGVNS. V shed 4 bases and J shed 6 bases, with 14 bases lying between them. This CDR3 has 14 residues. Written as DNA, the CDR3 is TGTGCCAGCAGTGTTCGCCTAGGGGCTGATACGCAGTATTTT. Translation: CASSVRLGADTQYF.

This clone was observed a single time. The V call is TRBV27, the J call TRBJ2-3, with D maybe TRBD2 (6 bases). Germline V gene data show CDR1 as MNHEY and CDR2 as SMNVEV (reference sequence). The CDR3 extends over 13 amino acids. Between the trimmed V and J ends, which lost 8 bases and 2 bases, there was a span of 11 bases. This CDR3 reads CASWGLYTDTQYF. DNA of the CDR3: TGTGCCAGCTGGGGACTCTACACAGATACGCAGTATTTT.

The rearrangement uses TRBV7-3 and TRBJ2-1; D uncertain. Trimming removed 0 bases at V and 4 bases at J, with 4 bases between. This CDR3 spans 13 amino acids. Germline CDR1 reads SGHTA; CDR2 reads FQGTGA. CDR3 amino acids: CASSLTHYNEQFF. The CDR3 nucleotides read TGTGCCAGCAGCTTAACCCATTACAATGAGCAGTTCTTC. The complete variable domain, with remaining parts taken from reference TRBV7-3 and TRBJ2-1, reads GAGVSQTPSNKVTEKGKYVELRCDPISGHTALYWYRQSLGQGPEFLIYFQGTGAADDSGLPNDRFFAVRPEGSVSTLKIQRTERGDSAVYLCASSLTHYNEQFFGPGTRLTVL.

DNA of the CDR3: TGTGCCAGCAGCTTAGATTACAGGGCCAACGAGCAGTACTTC. Translating gives CASSLDYRANEQYF. V and J are TRBV7-9 and TRBJ2-7, with D possibly TRBD1 on 6 matching bases. V lost 1 base, J lost 5 bases, and 12 bases lay in between. Germline V gene sequence: CDR1 SEHNR, CDR2 FQNEAQ (reference sequence). The CDR3 length is 14 residues.

J is TRBJ2-7 and V is TRBV27, with 9 bases lining up with TRBD1. J gave up 7 bases and V 2 bases, and 9 bases lay outside the gene matches. The CDR3 runs 15 residues. Germline values: CDR1 MNHEY, CDR2 SMNVEV (reference sequence). CDR3 sequence: CASSLPGQGPYEQYF. Written as DNA, the CDR3 is TGTGCCAGCAGTTTACCCGGACAGGGGCCATATGAGCAGTACTTC.

CDR3 sequence (DNA): TGTGCCAGCAGCCCCCGGACTAGCGGAGTTATGGAGACCCAGTACTTC. Translation gives CASSPRTSGVMETQYF. The chain employs TRBV11-2 and TRBJ2-5; TRBD2 matches 10 bases. From germline, CDR1 is SGHAT and CDR2 FQNNGV. The CDR3 has 16 amino acids. The junction had 11 bases not matched to a gene; V was cut back by 5 bases and J by 5 bases.

The V and J genes are TRBV29-1 and TRBJ2-5, with 7 nucleotides matching TRBD1. J was trimmed by 1 base and V by 2 bases; bases with no gene match: 4. The CDR3 sequence is 14 residues long. In germline, CDR1 is SQVTM, CDR2 ANQGSEA. Here the CDR3 reads CSVEPRDSQETQYF. The CDR3 region has the DNA TGCAGCGTTGAACCACGGGACAGCCAAGAGACCCAGTACTTC.

The chain joins TRBV25-1 to TRBJ2-1, with unresolved D. V was shortened by 4 bases and J by 10 bases, with 5 bases between the two germline ends. The CDR3 is 10 amino acids. Germline CDR1 is MGHDK and CDR2 is SYGVNS. In nucleotides, the CDR3 is TGTGCCAGCAGTGGGCACGAGCAGTTCTTC. Amino acids: CASSGHEQFF.

This clone has just one count. The chain is built from TRBV20-1 and TRBJ2-3; D not certain. Trimming shortened V by 5 bases and J by 2 bases, and 5 bases separated the two germline ends. Germline loops: CDR1 DFQATT, CDR2 SNEGSKA (reference sequence). The CDR3 extends over 11 amino acids. The CDR3 nucleotides read TGCAGTGCTGTTAACACAGATACGCAGTATTTT. It codes for CSAVNTDTQYF.

The gene calls are TRBV7-9 and TRBJ1-1; possible D gene TRBD1, 6 bases. Trimming cost V 2 bases and J 6 bases, with 16 bases left between them. The CDR3 covers 15 residues. Germline CDR1 is SEHNR and CDR2 is FQNEAQ (reference sequence). The CDR3 nucleotides read TGTGCCAGCAGCTTATCCGGGGGGCCATCTCCTGAAGCTTTCTTT. Protein: CASSLSGGPSPEAFF.

This clone has only one observation. The rearrangement links TRBV7-9 to TRBJ1-4; 11 bases map to TRBD1. The germline CDR1 and CDR2 sequences are SEHNR and FQNEAQ (reference sequence). V lost 7 bases and J lost 3; bases outside the gene matches: 10. This CDR3 is built from 17 residues. CDR3 sequence (DNA): TGTGCCAGCATCAACATCGGACAGGGGGCAGCTAATGAAAAACTGTTTTTT. Protein sequence: CASINIGQGAANEKLFF.

The V call is TRBV15, the J call TRBJ1-4, with a tentative D call TRBD1 (5 bases). With 0 bases removed from V and 7 bases from J, the gap between germline ends came to 12 bases. The germline gives CDR1 LNHNV, CDR2 YYDKDF (reference sequence). This CDR3 has 15 residues. CDR3 region: CATSRDSGRAEKLFF. The CDR3 nucleotides are TGTGCCACCAGCAGAGATTCAGGGAGGGCTGAAAAACTGTTTTTT.

The gene calls are TRBV7-9 and TRBJ2-7; D is possibly TRBD2 (6 bases). Germline V gene sequence: CDR1 SEHNR, CDR2 FQNEAQ (reference sequence). Trimming shortened V by 4 bases and J by 6 bases, and 19 bases separated the two germline ends. This CDR3 is built from 15 residues. CDR3 residues: CASSSTVTRATEQYF. The CDR3 coding sequence is TGTGCCAGCAGCTCCACGGTGACTAGGGCGACCGAGCAGTACTTC. Looking up the rest from reference TRBV7-9 and TRBJ2-7 gives the full variable domain: DTGVSQNPRHKITKRGQNVTFRCDPISEHNRLYWYRQTLGQGPEFLTYFQNEAQLEKSRLLSDRFSAERPKGSFSTLEIQRTEQGDSAMYLCASSSTVTRATEQYFGPGTRLTVT.

V is TRBV5-1 and J is TRBJ1-2; TRBD1 is a possible D gene (5 bases). Between the trimmed V and J ends, which lost 2 bases and 8 bases, there was a span of 13 bases. CDR3 size: 13 residues. The germline V gene has CDR1 SGHRS and CDR2 YFSETQ. CDR3 region: CASSLSDSWGYTF. CDR3 nucleotides: TGCGCCAGCAGCTTATCAGACAGCTGGGGCTACACCTTC. Filled out from reference TRBV5-1 and TRBJ1-2, the complete variable domain reads KAGVTQTPRYLIKTRGQQVTLSCSPISGHRSVSWYQQTPGQGLQFLFEYFSETQRNKGNFPGRFSGRQFSNSRSEMNVSTLELGDSALYLCASSLSDSWGYTFGSGTRLTVV.

The V and J genes are TRBV7-9 and TRBJ2-7, with 12 bases that match TRBD1. The length of the CDR3 is 14 residues. Germline CDR1 reads SEHNR; CDR2 reads FQNEAQ (reference sequence). The V segment lost 7 bases and the J segment 2 bases; nucleotides outside the gene matches: 3. The CDR3 loop is CASNGDRGPYEQYF. The CDR3 DNA is TGTGCCAGCAACGGGGACAGGGGGCCCTACGAGCAGTACTTC.

V is TRBV11-2 and J is TRBJ2-4; D remains unclear. V lost 4 bases, J lost 7 bases, and 14 bases lay in between. Germline loops: CDR1 SGHAT, CDR2 FQNNGV. The CDR3 runs 14 residues. This CDR3 reads CASSSAREGNIQYF. CDR3 bases: TGTGCCAGCAGCTCCGCGCGTGAAGGGAACATTCAGTACTTC. Based on the CDR3 plus reference TRBV11-2 and TRBJ2-4, the full variable domain is EAGVAQSPRYKIIEKRQSVAFWCNPISGHATLYWYQQILGQGPKLLIQFQNNGVVDDSQLPKDRFSAERLKGVDSTLKIQPAKLEDSAVYLCASSSAREGNIQYFGAGTRLSVL.

This chain links TRBV29-1 with TRBJ1-1; a possible D gene is TRBD1 (6 bases). The ends were cut back, 5 bases at V and 6 bases at J, with 13 bases in the middle. Germline lookup yields CDR1 SQVTM and CDR2 ANQGSEA. This CDR3 region has 12 residues. CDR3 coding DNA: TGCAGCGTTTCCCGGGGGGGGCCTGAAGCTTTCTTT. Its translation is CSVSRGGPEAFF.

Of note for this clone: The sample contains more than one DNA sequence encoding this CDR3. This chain connects TRBV25-1 to TRBJ2-3; D is unclear. V was shortened by 4 bases and J by 5 bases, with 1 base between the two germline ends. The germline V gene encodes CDR1 MGHDK and CDR2 SYGVNS. This CDR3 has 10 residues. CDR3 nucleotide sequence: TGTGCCAGCAGTGGAGATACGCAGTATTTT. It specifies CASSGDTQYF.

This chain links TRBV10-2 with TRBJ1-2; the D is unclear. From germline, CDR1 is WSHSY and CDR2 SAAADI. CDR3 length equals 15 residues. Trimming removed 7 bases at V and 4 bases at J, with 19 bases between. The CDR3 loop is CASMDLQEPFYGYTF. In DNA form, the CDR3 reads TGCGCCAGCATGGATTTACAAGAACCCTTCTATGGCTACACCTTC.

V gene TRBV7-2 combines with J gene TRBJ2-7; 7 nucleotides line up with TRBD2. V was clipped by 5 bases and J by 2 bases; unmatched bases: 12. Germline V gene sequence: CDR1 SGHTA, CDR2 FQGNSA. The CDR3 has 16 amino acids. DNA for the CDR3: TGTGCCAGCAGCGCGACGGGCGGGAGAATTACCTACGAGCAGTACTTC. Its protein is CASSATGGRITYEQYF.

This chain uses TRBV6-5 with TRBJ2-3; D possibly uses TRBD1 or TRBD2 (5 bases each). Germline values: CDR1 MNHEY, CDR2 SVGAGI. The CDR3 spans 14 residues. V lost 4 bases, J lost 1 base, and 9 bases lay in between. The CDR3 reads CASSWDGGTDTQYF. The CDR3 coding sequence is TGTGCCAGCAGTTGGGACGGCGGCACAGATACGCAGTATTTT.